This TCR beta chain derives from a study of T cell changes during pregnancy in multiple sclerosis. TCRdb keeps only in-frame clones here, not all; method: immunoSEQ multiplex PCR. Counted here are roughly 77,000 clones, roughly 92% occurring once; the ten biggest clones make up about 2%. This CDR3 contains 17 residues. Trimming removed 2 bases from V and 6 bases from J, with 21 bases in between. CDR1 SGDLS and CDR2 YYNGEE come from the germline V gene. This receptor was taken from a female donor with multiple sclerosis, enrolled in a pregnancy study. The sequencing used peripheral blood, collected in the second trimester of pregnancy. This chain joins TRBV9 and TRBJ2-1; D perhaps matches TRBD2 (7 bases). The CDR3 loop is CASSVGHSGGAVNEQFF. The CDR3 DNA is TGTGCCAGCAGCGTTGGCCATAGTGGGGGGGCCGTCAATGAGCAGTTCTTC.